This T cell receptor (beta chain) was observed in a study of blood T cell repertoires in COVID-19. As concerns this clone: One end of the junction fails to match germline, which may point to a read error.

Here immunoSEQ multiplex PCR was the method, and the copy in TCRdb shows in-frame clones only, minus some. The sample has 390,000 or so clones, approximately 88% seen once; the top ten hold about 3%. Seattle patients were enrolled during active infection and followed longitudinally. CDR3 length: 16 amino acids. Germline-derived CDR1 and CDR2 are KGHSH and LQKENI. Sequences were obtained from peripheral blood. The TCR comes from a woman aged 30 to 39 with COVID-19, enrolled during active disease. The chain has TRBV18 and TRBJ2-5; D could derive from TRBD1 or TRBD2 (7 bases each). CDR3 nucleotide sequence: TGTGCCAGCTCAACACCAGGGGGGGGACCCGAAGAGACCCAGTACTTC. It encodes CASSTPGGGPEETQYF.